The clone carrying this T cell receptor beta chain was seen once. Clones were read by immunoSEQ multiplex PCR, and TCRdb kept only the in-frame ones, dropping some. Of roughly 230,000 clones in the sample, approximately 83% are singletons; the top ten hold under 30%. The data were obtained in a study of blood T cell repertoires in COVID-19. For the study at large: PBMCs, B-cell-depleted T cells, or T cells provided the cDNA or gDNA that made up the material.

V lost 5 bases and J lost 4, with 12 bases in between. CDR1 SQVTM and CDR2 ANQGSEA come from the germline V gene. This CDR3 is built from 13 residues. The sequencing input was peripheral blood. The sequence derives from a man aged 35 to 55 with acute or convalescent COVID-19. The chain combines TRBV29-1 with TRBJ2-1, with D perhaps matching TRBD2 (6 bases). The CDR3 DNA reads TGCAGCGTTCCCCGGGACTCTTACAATGAGCAGTTCTTC. Translation: CSVPRDSYNEQFF.